Following are 28 T cell receptor beta chains from one sample sequenced in a study of blood T cell repertoires in COVID-19. Assay used: immunoSEQ multiplex PCR; TCRdb lists only in-frame clones, some missing. The table lists about 250,000 clones, around nine tenths of them singletons. The sequenced sample was peripheral blood. Source of these receptors: a man older than 75 with acute or convalescent COVID-19.

The chain employs TRBV6-2 or TRBV6-3 and TRBJ2-1; 12 positions match TRBD2. This CDR3 contains 15 residues. Germline V gives CDR1 MNHEY, CDR2 SVGEGT. Unmatched junction bases numbered 8, after V lost 5 bases and J lost 9 bases. The CDR3 coding sequence is TGTGCCAGCAGTGGCCTAGCGGGAGGGCCTGTTGAGCAGTTCTTC. This encodes CASSGLAGGPVEQFF.

The rearrangement joins TRBV2 to TRBJ1-1; 7 nucleotides align to TRBD1. Per the germline V gene, CDR1 is SNHLY and CDR2 is FYNNEI. CDR3 length: 15 residues. V lost 4 bases, J lost 0 bases, and 5 bases stayed unmatched. The CDR3 loop is CASSVYRGLNTEAFF. CDR3 sequence (DNA): TGTGCCAGCAGTGTCTACAGGGGCCTGAACACTGAAGCTTTCTTT.

CDR3 sequence: CASRQQGFEAFF. The CDR3 DNA follows: TGTGCCAGCAGACAACAGGGTTTTGAAGCTTTCTTT. The genes are TRBV6-5 and TRBJ1-1; TRBD1 is a possible D gene (6 bases). The CDR3 has 12 residues. Trimming pared 6 bases from V and 7 bases from J, leaving 12 bases between. Per germline, CDR1 MNHEY and CDR2 SVGAGI.

The chain combines TRBV6-5 with TRBJ1-6, with 10 bases matching TRBD1. The CDR3 runs to 13 residues. The ends lost 6 bases at V and 10 bases at J; junction bases unmatched: 3. From germline, CDR1 is MNHEY and CDR2 SVGAGI. The CDR3 sequence: CASSDRGRSPLHF. For the CDR3, the DNA is TGTGCCAGCAGCGACAGGGGGCGATCACCCCTCCACTTT.

The chain uses TRBV5-1 and TRBJ1-1; D not certain. V was cut by 6 bases and J by 4 bases, with 19 bases left in between. The CDR3 spans 15 residues. Germline CDR1 and CDR2: SGHRS and YFSETQ. Written as DNA, the CDR3 is TGCGCCAGCAAAGGAGAGGTGGGTTTAGGCACTGAAGCTTTCTTT. Its protein is CASKGEVGLGTEAFF. The entire variable domain, with the rest obtained from reference TRBV5-1 and TRBJ1-1, is as follows: KAGVTQTPRYLIKTRGQQVTLSCSPISGHRSVSWYQQTPGQGLQFLFEYFSETQRNKGNFPGRFSGRQFSNSRSEMNVSTLELGDSALYLCASKGEVGLGTEAFFGQGTRLTVV.

The chain has TRBV18 and TRBJ1-5; no firm D call. The V gene lost 6 bases and the J gene lost 1 base, with 4 bases spanning the gap. The CDR3 has 12 residues. Germline assignment: CDR1 KGHSH and CDR2 LQKENI. Here the CDR3 DNA reads TGTGCCAGCTCCGAGAGCAATCAGCCCCAGCATTTT. Its protein product is CASSESNQPQHF.

V gene TRBV7-2 combines with J gene TRBJ2-2; D is possibly TRBD2 (6 bases). Per the germline V gene, CDR1 is SGHTA and CDR2 is FQGNSA. This CDR3 region has 16 residues. Between the trimmed V and J ends, which lost 2 bases and 8 bases, there was a span of 18 bases. DNA of the CDR3: TGTGCCAGCAGCTTATACGCCGCGGGGACGGCTGGGGAGCTGTTTTTT. Protein product: CASSLYAAGTAGELFF. The variable domain in full, with the rest retrieved from reference TRBV7-2 and TRBJ2-2, is GAGVSQSPSNKVTEKGKDVELRCDPISGHTALYWYRQSLGQGLEFLIYFQGNSAPDKSGLPSDRFSAERTGGSVSTLTIQRTQQEDSAVYLCASSLYAAGTAGELFFGEGSRLTVL.

The genes are TRBV7-3 and TRBJ1-6; D possibly corresponds to TRBD1 (6 bases). From germline, CDR1 is SGHTA and CDR2 FQGTGA. Trimming took 4 bases from V and 7 from J, leaving 20 bases between them. The CDR3 extends over 17 amino acids. The CDR3 sequence: CASSYKSVGTTNSPLHF. The CDR3 coding sequence is TGTGCCAGCAGCTACAAGTCCGTGGGGACAACAAATTCACCCCTCCACTTT.

The rearrangement joins TRBV5-4 to TRBJ1-1, with TRBD1 identical over 7 bases. The CDR3 contains 16 residues. Trimming took 0 bases from V and 0 from J; bases not matched to a gene: 5. Germline V CDR1 and CDR2: SGHNT, YYREEE (reference sequence). CDR3 DNA sequence: TGTGCCAGCAGCTTGGCCCGACAGGGCTTGAACACTGAAGCTTTCTTT. Translated: CASSLARQGLNTEAFF. Complete variable domain (other parts from reference TRBV5-4 and TRBJ1-1): ETGVTQSPTHLIKTRGQQVTLRCSSQSGHNTVSWYQQALGQGPQFIFQYYREEENGRGNFPPRFSGLQFPNYSSELNVNALELDDSALYLCASSLARQGLNTEAFFGQGTRLTVV.

The V call is TRBV19, the J call TRBJ2-3; D gene unclear. CDR3 length equals 12 residues. Trimming left V 3 bases short and J 2 bases short, with 3 bases between. Germline CDR1 and CDR2: LNHDA and SQIVND (reference sequence). DNA for the CDR3: TGTGCCAGTAGTATGGCCACAGATACGCAGTATTTT. It codes for CASSMATDTQYF.

The chain has TRBV9 and TRBJ2-7, with 8 positions matching TRBD1. The CDR3 is made up of 15 amino acids. Trimming removed 0 bases from V and 3 bases from J; junction bases left unmatched: 5. CDR1 and CDR2 (germline): SGDLS, YYNGEE. The CDR3 DNA follows: TGTGCCAGCAGCGTAGCCCCAGGGGGCGGCTACGAGCAGTACTTC. Translated, it gives CASSVAPGGGYEQYF.

This chain joins TRBV29-1 and TRBJ2-5; D possibly corresponds to TRBD2 (5 bases). The CDR3 has 14 residues. V was cut by 3 bases and J by 5 bases, with 16 bases left in between. Germline V CDR1 and CDR2: SQVTM, ANQGSEA. CDR3 coding DNA: TGCAGCGTTGACGACCGGGGTGCCCGGGAGACCCAGTACTTC. This gives the protein CSVDDRGARETQYF.

The CDR3 spells CASSHAGELFF. The CDR3 DNA reads as TGTGCCAGCAGCCACGCCGGGGAGCTGTTTTTT. This rearrangement joins TRBV3-1 (or the pseudogene TRBV3-2) to TRBJ2-2; D is unclear. Germline assignment: CDR1 LGHDT and CDR2 YNNKEL (reference sequence). This CDR3 comprises 11 residues. V was pared by 3 bases and J by 6 bases, with 2 bases between.

This clone appeared a few times. A read error may produce the germline difference seen at one junction end. This chain connects TRBV3-1 (or the pseudogene TRBV3-2) to TRBJ1-4, with D unresolved. This CDR3 contains 14 residues. The germline V gene encodes CDR1 LGHDT and CDR2 YNNKEL (reference sequence). CDR3 region: CASTQGGPNEKLFF. As DNA, the CDR3 is TGTGCCAGCACCCAAGGCGGTCCTAATGAAAAACTGTTTTTT.

This chain joins TRBV3-1 (or the pseudogene TRBV3-2) and TRBJ2-1, with D possibly TRBD2 on 6 matching bases. The length of the CDR3 is 15 residues. Germline assignment: CDR1 LGHDT and CDR2 YNNKEL (reference sequence). V was pared by 5 bases and J by 7 bases, with 18 bases between. The CDR3 sequence: CASSAGLTSRNEQFF. In DNA form, the CDR3 reads TGTGCCAGCAGCGCAGGACTCACTAGCCGGAATGAGCAGTTCTTC.

The gene calls are TRBV7-3 and TRBJ1-1; D call uncertain. Germline lookup yields CDR1 SGHTA and CDR2 FQGTGA. The V and J ends lost 2 bases and 0 bases respectively, with 7 bases between them. The CDR3 spans 14 residues. Here the CDR3 DNA reads TGTGCCAGCAGCTTATCGGAGTTGAACACTGAAGCTTTCTTT. It codes for CASSLSELNTEAFF. Using reference TRBV7-3 and TRBJ1-1 for the parts outside the CDR3, the full variable domain is GAGVSQTPSNKVTEKGKYVELRCDPISGHTALYWYRQSLGQGPEFLIYFQGTGAADDSGLPNDRFFAVRPEGSVSTLKIQRTERGDSAVYLCASSLSELNTEAFFGQGTRLTVV.

The chain couples TRBV9 to TRBJ1-5; no reliable D call. Looked up from germline, CDR1 is SGDLS and CDR2 is YYNGEE. The CDR3 runs to 14 residues. V shed 0 bases and J shed 5 bases, with 9 bases lying between them. In DNA, the CDR3 is TGTGCCAGCAGCGTAGAGGGAGATTATCAGCCCCAGCATTTT. Its translation: CASSVEGDYQPQHF.

The gene calls are TRBV5-4 and TRBJ1-4; the D is unclear. Germline V gene data show CDR1 as SGHNT and CDR2 as YYREEE (reference sequence). With 0 bases removed from V and 3 bases from J, the gap between germline ends came to 9 bases. The length of the CDR3 is 15 residues. The DNA for the CDR3 is TGTGCCAGCAGCTTGGCGGGGATGGCTAATGAAAAACTGTTTTTT. Its protein product is CASSLAGMANEKLFF.

This sequence joins TRBV3-1 (or the pseudogene TRBV3-2) and TRBJ2-4; D not resolved. V was trimmed by 0 bases and J by 7 bases, leaving 10 bases between them. The CDR3 contains 14 residues. Germline CDR1 and CDR2: LGHDT and YNNKEL (reference sequence). As DNA, the CDR3 is TGTGCCAGCAGCCAAGACCTAGGAAGGAACATTCAGTACTTC. Residues: CASSQDLGRNIQYF.

V gene TRBV20-1 combines with J gene TRBJ2-4; D might be TRBD1 (6 bases). This CDR3 is 11 amino acids long. Germline V gene sequence: CDR1 DFQATT, CDR2 SNEGSKA (reference sequence). V lost 5 bases to trimming and J lost 12 bases, with 14 bases between them. The CDR3 protein is CSAGLRGTQYF. The DNA of the CDR3 is TGCAGTGCTGGCCTAAGGGGGACTCAGTACTTC.

The CDR3 nucleotides are TGTGCCAGCACCCTACAGAGGGAGGTTGGGACCTACGAGCAGTACTTC. This gives the protein CASTLQREVGTYEQYF. V and J are TRBV7-2 and TRBJ2-7; perhaps TRBD2 as D (6 bases). CDR1 is SGHTA, CDR2 FQGNSA, per germline. The CDR3 has 16 residues. V lost 7 bases and J 2 bases, leaving 21 bases between the germline ends.

The gene calls are TRBV2 and TRBJ2-7, with 9 bases identical to TRBD1. The ends lost 7 bases at V and 2 bases at J; junction bases unmatched: 6. Germline values: CDR1 SNHLY, CDR2 FYNNEI. This CDR3 comprises 14 residues. This CDR3 reads CASNLGTGTYEQYF. In DNA form, the CDR3 reads TGTGCCAGCAACTTGGGGACAGGGACCTACGAGCAGTACTTC.

The chain carries TRBV14 and TRBJ2-1, with TRBD2 identical over 9 bases. Germline CDR1 SGHDN, CDR2 FVKESK. The CDR3 contains 16 residues. Trimming removed 0 bases from V and 5 bases from J; junction bases left unmatched: 5. The CDR3 here is CASSQEFGTSNNEQFF. The CDR3 coding sequence is TGTGCCAGCAGCCAAGAGTTTGGGACTAGCAACAATGAGCAGTTCTTC.

This clone was seen only a few times. This rearrangement joins TRBV7-2 to TRBJ2-2; possible D gene TRBD2, 5 bases. Trimming removed 5 bases at V and 2 bases at J, with 15 bases between. The CDR3 has 16 amino acids. The germline gives CDR1 SGHTA, CDR2 FQGNSA. Here the CDR3 reads CASSREGLLNTGELFF. CDR3 in DNA: TGTGCCAGCAGCCGTGAAGGACTTTTAAACACCGGGGAGCTGTTTTTT.

The rearrangement links TRBV2 to TRBJ2-1, with TRBD2 matching over 8 bases. This CDR3 comprises 15 residues. V shed 3 bases and J 1 base; nucleotides not matched to a gene: 2. Germline CDR1 SNHLY, CDR2 FYNNEI. CDR3 sequence (DNA): TGTGCCAGCAGTGAGGCTAGCGGGTCCTACAATGAGCAGTTCTTC. Translation: CASSEASGSYNEQFF.

The rearrangement links TRBV6-2 or TRBV6-3 to TRBJ2-7, with 9 bases lining up with TRBD2. V shed 5 bases, J shed 2 bases, and the junction held 7 bases outside the gene matches. The germline V gene encodes CDR1 MNHEY and CDR2 SVGEGT. The CDR3 consists of 15 residues. The CDR3 DNA follows: TGTGCCAGCAGTCCCCGGGCTAGCGGGGCCTACGAGCAGTACTTC. Translation gives CASSPRASGAYEQYF.

This chain links TRBV5-8 with TRBJ2-5, with TRBD1 matching 8 bases. CDR1 and CDR2 from the germline V gene are SGHTS and YDEGEE. V gave up 2 bases and J gave up 4 bases; unmatched junction bases: 7. This CDR3 spans 15 amino acids. The CDR3 loop is CASSFGTGDGETQYF. The CDR3 DNA reads TGTGCCAGCAGCTTCGGGACAGGCGATGGAGAGACCCAGTACTTC.

The chain has TRBV9 and TRBJ2-2; D uncertain. V was cut by 0 bases and J by 5 bases, with 14 bases left in between. Germline values: CDR1 SGDLS, CDR2 YYNGEE. The CDR3 loop spans 16 amino acids. CDR3 amino acids: CASSVGALSKTGELFF. The DNA for the CDR3 is TGTGCCAGCAGCGTAGGGGCTCTTAGTAAGACCGGGGAGCTGTTTTTT.